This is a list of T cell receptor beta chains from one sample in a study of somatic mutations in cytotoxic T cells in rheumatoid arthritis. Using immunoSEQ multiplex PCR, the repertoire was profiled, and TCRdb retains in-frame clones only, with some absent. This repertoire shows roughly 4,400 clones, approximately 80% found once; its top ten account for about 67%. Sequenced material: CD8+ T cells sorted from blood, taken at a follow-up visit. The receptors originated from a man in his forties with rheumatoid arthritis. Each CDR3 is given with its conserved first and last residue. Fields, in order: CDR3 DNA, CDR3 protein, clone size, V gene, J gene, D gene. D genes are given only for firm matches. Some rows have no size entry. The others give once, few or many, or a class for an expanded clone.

CDR3nt: TGTGCCAGCAGCTCCTCGGGGGAGGGACCCGCCAAAAACATTCAGTACTTC; CDR3aa: CASSSSGEGPAKNIQYF; abundance: NA; v_gene: TRBV7-9; j_gene: TRBJ2-4; d_gene: TRBD2
CDR3nt: TGTGCCTGGAGTACGACAGATTACGAGCAGTACTTC; CDR3aa: CAWSTTDYEQYF; abundance: NA; v_gene: TRBV30; j_gene: TRBJ2-7; d_gene: NA
CDR3nt: TGTGCCAGCAGTTCTAGCCCAAGCGGGCCTACCTACGAGCAGTACTTC; CDR3aa: CASSSSPSGPTYEQYF; abundance: NA; v_gene: TRBV27; j_gene: TRBJ2-7; d_gene: NA
CDR3nt: TGTGCCAGCAGTGCACGCCCGGGACTAGCGGGAGTTGAGCAGTTCTTC; CDR3aa: CASSARPGLAGVEQFF; abundance: NA; v_gene: TRBV27; j_gene: TRBJ2-1; d_gene: TRBD2
CDR3nt: TGTGCCAGCTCCCCCCGGGCGGGACGCCCGATCGAGCAGTACTTC; CDR3aa: CASSPRAGRPIEQYF; abundance: NA; v_gene: TRBV27; j_gene: TRBJ2-7; d_gene: NA
CDR3nt: TGTGCCAGCAGCCAAGCCAACAGGCCCTACGAGCAGTACTTC; CDR3aa: CASSQANRPYEQYF; abundance: NA; v_gene: TRBV14; j_gene: TRBJ2-7; d_gene: NA
CDR3nt: TGTGCCAGCAGTAGTGGGGTCTACAATGAGCAGTTCTTC; CDR3aa: CASSSGVYNEQFF; abundance: few; v_gene: TRBV27; j_gene: TRBJ2-1; d_gene: NA
CDR3nt: TGTGCCAGCAGCCAAGGTCATTCCTACAGGGTTTACGAGCAGTACTTC; CDR3aa: CASSQGHSYRVYEQYF; abundance: few; v_gene: TRBV14; j_gene: TRBJ2-7; d_gene: NA
CDR3nt: TGTGCCAGCAGTGTAGGAGGGACAGGGGTTCCCACGGATACGCAGTATTTT; CDR3aa: CASSVGGTGVPTDTQYF; abundance: once; v_gene: TRBV6-4; j_gene: TRBJ2-3; d_gene: TRBD1
CDR3nt: TGTGCCAGCAGCCTAGGAGGGACAGGGGAAAACACCGGGGAGCTGTTTTTT; CDR3aa: CASSLGGTGENTGELFF; abundance: NA; v_gene: TRBV7-9; j_gene: TRBJ2-2; d_gene: TRBD1
CDR3nt: TGTGCCAGCAGTTTATCCGGGGGCTCTGGGGCCAACGTCCTGACTTTC; CDR3aa: CASSLSGGSGANVLTF; abundance: NA; v_gene: TRBV27; j_gene: TRBJ2-6; d_gene: NA
CDR3nt: TGTGCCAGCAGCCCAGAGGATACGCAGTATTTT; CDR3aa: CASSPEDTQYF; abundance: NA; v_gene: TRBV9; j_gene: TRBJ2-3; d_gene: NA
CDR3nt: TGTGCCAGCAGCTTACCGCGGGAGGGCATAGTGGGGGAGCTGTTTTTT; CDR3aa: CASSLPREGIVGELFF; abundance: NA; v_gene: TRBV7-3; j_gene: TRBJ2-2; d_gene: TRBD2
CDR3nt: TGTGCCAGCAGGTCGACTAGCGGAAGACCAGGCAATGAGCAGTTCTTC; CDR3aa: CASRSTSGRPGNEQFF; abundance: once; v_gene: TRBV11-2; j_gene: TRBJ2-1; d_gene: TRBD2
CDR3nt: TGTGCCAGCAGTTATGGGAGGAGAGAGACCCAGTACTTC; CDR3aa: CASSYGRRETQYF; abundance: NA; v_gene: TRBV6-5; j_gene: TRBJ2-5; d_gene: NA
CDR3nt: TGTGCCTGGAGTGTACAAGGGCGGCGAACCGGGGAGCTGTTTTTT; CDR3aa: CAWSVQGRRTGELFF; abundance: few; v_gene: TRBV30; j_gene: TRBJ2-2; d_gene: NA
CDR3nt: TGTGCCAGCAGCCACCCGACAGGGGGAATCAGCTCCTACGAGCAGTACTTC; CDR3aa: CASSHPTGGISSYEQYF; abundance: large; v_gene: TRBV11-2; j_gene: TRBJ2-7; d_gene: TRBD1
CDR3nt: TGCGCCAGCAGCCAAGACCCCGGACCCGGAAACACCATATATTTT; CDR3aa: CASSQDPGPGNTIYF; abundance: NA; v_gene: TRBV4-1; j_gene: TRBJ1-3; d_gene: NA
CDR3nt: TGTGCCAGCAGCACACAAACCACAGGGAGGGTGAACACCGGGGAGCTGTTTTTT; CDR3aa: CASSTQTTGRVNTGELFF; abundance: NA; v_gene: TRBV11-2; j_gene: TRBJ2-2; d_gene: NA
CDR3nt: TGTGCCAGCAGCCAAGATCCGGCCTACTCTGGAAACACCATATATTTT; CDR3aa: CASSQDPAYSGNTIYF; abundance: NA; v_gene: TRBV4-2; j_gene: TRBJ1-3; d_gene: NA
CDR3nt: TGTGCCAGCAGCCCGCCTAGCGGGAGGCACAAAAACATTCAGTACTTC; CDR3aa: CASSPPSGRHKNIQYF; abundance: NA; v_gene: TRBV7-9; j_gene: TRBJ2-4; d_gene: TRBD2
CDR3nt: TGTGCCAGCAGCTTAGCGCAGGGACAGGGGAAGGGTCGCGAGCAGTACTTC; CDR3aa: CASSLAQGQGKGREQYF; abundance: few; v_gene: TRBV7-9; j_gene: TRBJ2-7; d_gene: TRBD1
CDR3nt: TGTGCCTGGAGCGATACAGGGGTCAATCAGCCCCAGCATTTT; CDR3aa: CAWSDTGVNQPQHF; abundance: NA; v_gene: TRBV30; j_gene: TRBJ1-5; d_gene: TRBD1
CDR3nt: TGTGCCAGCAGCCCGTCTAGGTACGATGAGCAGTTCTTC; CDR3aa: CASSPSRYDEQFF; abundance: NA; v_gene: TRBV7-9; j_gene: TRBJ2-1; d_gene: NA
CDR3nt: TGTGCCAGCAGCTTACAGGTGGGACAGGGTTCCGAGCAGTACTTC; CDR3aa: CASSLQVGQGSEQYF; abundance: NA; v_gene: TRBV7-2; j_gene: TRBJ2-7; d_gene: TRBD1
CDR3nt: TGTGCCACCAGCGGCCGGGACAAAAGCTCCTACAATGAGCAGTTCTTC; CDR3aa: CATSGRDKSSYNEQFF; abundance: NA; v_gene: TRBV15; j_gene: TRBJ2-1; d_gene: NA
CDR3nt: TGTGCCAGCAGCGTAGGGGCGGGAGCCTACGAGCAGTACTTC; CDR3aa: CASSVGAGAYEQYF; abundance: NA; v_gene: TRBV9; j_gene: TRBJ2-7; d_gene: TRBD2
CDR3nt: TGTGCCAGCAGTTTGGGGACTAGCGGGAGCTACTCCTACGAGCAGTACTTC; CDR3aa: CASSLGTSGSYSYEQYF; abundance: NA; v_gene: TRBV28; j_gene: TRBJ2-7; d_gene: TRBD2
CDR3nt: TGTGCCAGCAGCCTCACGGACAGGGCCTACGAGCAGTACTTC; CDR3aa: CASSLTDRAYEQYF; abundance: NA; v_gene: TRBV5-6; j_gene: TRBJ2-7; d_gene: TRBD1
CDR3nt: TGTGCCAGCAGCTTGGACAGGGGCGTATTCTACGAGCAGTACTTC; CDR3aa: CASSLDRGVFYEQYF; abundance: NA; v_gene: TRBV7-6; j_gene: TRBJ2-7; d_gene: TRBD1
CDR3nt: TGTGCCAGCAGCGTAGGAGGAGCAGGGACTGAAGCTTTCTTT; CDR3aa: CASSVGGAGTEAFF; abundance: NA; v_gene: TRBV9; j_gene: TRBJ1-1; d_gene: NA
CDR3nt: TGTGCCAGCAAGAGGCTACCGAACACTGAAGCTTTCTTT; CDR3aa: CASKRLPNTEAFF; abundance: NA; v_gene: TRBV11-2; j_gene: TRBJ1-1; d_gene: NA
CDR3nt: TGCGCCAGCAGCCATGGCGGGAGTTACGAGCAGTACTTC; CDR3aa: CASSHGGSYEQYF; abundance: NA; v_gene: TRBV4-1; j_gene: TRBJ2-7; d_gene: TRBD2
CDR3nt: TGTGCCAGCAGTGAAGGGACAGGGGGCATCCATCAGCCCCAGCATTTT; CDR3aa: CASSEGTGGIHQPQHF; abundance: few; v_gene: TRBV6-1; j_gene: TRBJ1-5; d_gene: TRBD1
CDR3nt: TGTGCCAGTAGTATCTCTCTGGGTCCTTACGAGCAGTACTTC; CDR3aa: CASSISLGPYEQYF; abundance: NA; v_gene: TRBV19; j_gene: TRBJ2-7; d_gene: NA
CDR3nt: TGTGCCAGCAGCTTAGCTCCAGCGGGATACATCTACAATGAGCAGTTCTTC; CDR3aa: CASSLAPAGYIYNEQFF; abundance: NA; v_gene: TRBV11-2; j_gene: TRBJ2-1; d_gene: TRBD2
CDR3nt: TGTGCCAGCAGCTCCCCCAGGGACCCTACCTACGAGCAGTACTTC; CDR3aa: CASSSPRDPTYEQYF; abundance: NA; v_gene: TRBV28; j_gene: TRBJ2-7; d_gene: NA
CDR3nt: TGTGCCAGCAGCCCTTCTTCTGCGGGAAAGGGCAATCAGCCCCAGCATTTT; CDR3aa: CASSPSSAGKGNQPQHF; abundance: NA; v_gene: TRBV7-9; j_gene: TRBJ1-5; d_gene: NA
CDR3nt: TGTGCCAGCAGTCGAACGGGACTTTTGAACACTGAAGCTTTCTTT; CDR3aa: CASSRTGLLNTEAFF; abundance: NA; v_gene: TRBV28; j_gene: TRBJ1-1; d_gene: NA
CDR3nt: TGTGCCAGCAGTGAATCCCACCGCAAGTCTTCAAACTATGGCTACACCTTC; CDR3aa: CASSESHRKSSNYGYTF; abundance: NA; v_gene: TRBV25-1; j_gene: TRBJ1-2; d_gene: NA
CDR3nt: TGTGCCAGCAGCGCCCAATACACTAATGAAAAACTGTTTTTT; CDR3aa: CASSAQYTNEKLFF; abundance: NA; v_gene: TRBV9; j_gene: TRBJ1-4; d_gene: NA
CDR3nt: TGTGCCAGCAGCTTAGATAGAGCGAGGGAGCAGTACTTC; CDR3aa: CASSLDRAREQYF; abundance: large; v_gene: TRBV13; j_gene: TRBJ2-7; d_gene: NA
CDR3nt: TGTGCCAGCTGGGGTATTAACTTGGACACTGAAGCTTTCTTT; CDR3aa: CASWGINLDTEAFF; abundance: NA; v_gene: TRBV7-9; j_gene: TRBJ1-1; d_gene: NA
CDR3nt: TGTGCCAGCAGCCGGGTTAGCAGAGCGGTCCTTGGGACCCAGTACTTC; CDR3aa: CASSRVSRAVLGTQYF; abundance: NA; v_gene: TRBV11-2; j_gene: TRBJ2-5; d_gene: NA
CDR3nt: TGTGCCAGTAGTATTGTCTGGGCAAACACCGGGGAGCTGTTTTTT; CDR3aa: CASSIVWANTGELFF; abundance: NA; v_gene: TRBV19; j_gene: TRBJ2-2; d_gene: NA
CDR3nt: TGTGCTGCGAGAACAGGGACGGATACTGGGGAGCAGTACTTC; CDR3aa: CAARTGTDTGEQYF; abundance: NA; v_gene: TRBV5-7; j_gene: TRBJ2-7; d_gene: NA
CDR3nt: TGTGCCAGCAGCTCAGAAGTATGGCTGGGCCCCTACAATGAGCAGTTCTTC; CDR3aa: CASSSEVWLGPYNEQFF; abundance: NA; v_gene: TRBV5-6; j_gene: TRBJ2-1; d_gene: NA
CDR3nt: TGTGCCACCAGCACGGGATTTTCGCGCAATCAGCCCCAGCATTTT; CDR3aa: CATSTGFSRNQPQHF; abundance: NA; v_gene: TRBV15; j_gene: TRBJ1-5; d_gene: NA
CDR3nt: TGTGCCACCCGTCCGGACCTTGGAGAGGACACTGAAGCTTTCTTT; CDR3aa: CATRPDLGEDTEAFF; abundance: NA; v_gene: TRBV27; j_gene: TRBJ1-1; d_gene: NA